This TCR beta chain was sequenced for a study of cytomegalovirus exposure and HLA in healthy donors. Study results and caveats: The study put around 180 TCR beta chains on its list as cytomegalovirus-associated.

Vbeta (60) and Jbeta (13) primers were used in the PCR. Clones were sequenced by immunoSEQ multiplex PCR, and TCRdb holds only the in-frame ones, with some missing. The sample holds 75,000 to 100,000 clones; 81% are singletons and the top ten take more than 4.5%. This CDR3 spans 14 amino acids. CDR1 is LNHDA and CDR2 is SQIVND in the germline V gene (reference sequence). With V trimmed by 8 bases and J by 5 bases, 8 bases remained unmatched. Points on this clone: Its antigen is unidentified.

Sequenced sample: PBMCs. This chain connects TRBV19 to TRBJ1-5; 8 bases are shared with TRBD1. This clonotype was obtained from a man aged 35 to 55 in good health and CMV-seropositive. The CDR3 is CASVAGQGYQPQHF. As DNA, the CDR3 is TGTGCCAGTGTTGCAGGACAGGGCTATCAGCCCCAGCATTTT.